This T cell receptor beta chain was identified during a study of blood T cell repertoires in COVID-19. For the study at large: The study drew acute and convalescent COVID-19 samples from the United States, Italy and Spain. PBMCs, B-cell-depleted T cells, or T cells were the source of the cDNA or gDNA that made up the material.

Clones were read by immunoSEQ multiplex PCR, and TCRdb kept only the in-frame ones, dropping some. The data contain roughly 190,000 clones, 90% to 95% of them singletons. Patients from Seattle were sampled longitudinally, starting during active infection. The V end was cut by 3 bases, the J end by 8 bases, with 17 bases between. CDR3 size: 14 residues. Germline values: CDR1 SGDLS, CDR2 YYNGEE. This receptor was obtained from a young man with COVID-19, enrolled during active disease. This rearrangement joins TRBV9 to TRBJ1-2, with D possibly being TRBD1 (6 bases). Specimen: peripheral blood. The CDR3 sequence: CASSAETGISGYTF. The CDR3 DNA reads TGTGCCAGCAGCGCCGAAACAGGGATAAGCGGCTACACCTTC.